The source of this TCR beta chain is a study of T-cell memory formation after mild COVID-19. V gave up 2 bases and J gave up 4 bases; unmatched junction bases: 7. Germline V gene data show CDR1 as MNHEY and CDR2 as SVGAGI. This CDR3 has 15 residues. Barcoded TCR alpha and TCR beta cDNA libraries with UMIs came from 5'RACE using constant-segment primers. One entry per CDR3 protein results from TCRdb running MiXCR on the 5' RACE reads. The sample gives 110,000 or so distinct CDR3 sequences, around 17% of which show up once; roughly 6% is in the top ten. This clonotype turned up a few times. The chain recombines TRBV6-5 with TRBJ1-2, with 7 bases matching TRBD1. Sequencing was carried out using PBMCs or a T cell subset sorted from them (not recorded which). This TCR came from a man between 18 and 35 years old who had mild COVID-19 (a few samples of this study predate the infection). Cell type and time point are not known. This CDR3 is CASSYRTGSLYGYTF. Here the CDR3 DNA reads TGTGCCAGCAGTTACCGGACAGGTTCCCTCTATGGCTACACCTTC.